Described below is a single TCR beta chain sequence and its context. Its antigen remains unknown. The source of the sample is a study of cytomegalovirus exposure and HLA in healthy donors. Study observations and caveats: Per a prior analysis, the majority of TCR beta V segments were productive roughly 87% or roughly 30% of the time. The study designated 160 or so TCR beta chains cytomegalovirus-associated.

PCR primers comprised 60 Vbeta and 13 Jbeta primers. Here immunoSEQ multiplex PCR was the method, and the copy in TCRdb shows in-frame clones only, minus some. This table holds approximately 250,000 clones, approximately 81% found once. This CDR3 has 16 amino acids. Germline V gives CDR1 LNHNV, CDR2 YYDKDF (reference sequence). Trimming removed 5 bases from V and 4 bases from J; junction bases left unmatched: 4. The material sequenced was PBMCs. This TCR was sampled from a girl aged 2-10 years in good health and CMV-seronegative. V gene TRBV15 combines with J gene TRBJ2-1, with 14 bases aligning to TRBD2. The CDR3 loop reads CATSGRLAGGYNEQFF. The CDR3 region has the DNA TGTGCCACCAGCGGACGACTAGCGGGAGGGTACAATGAGCAGTTCTTC.